The 6 T cell receptor beta chains given below trace back to one sample, sequenced in a study of blood T cells in healthy people across ages. A sample-barcoded 5' primer and a J-beta primer mix were used in a second PCR of about 7 to 12 cycles. One entry per CDR3 protein, called by TCRdb with MiXCR from the 5' RACE reads. Of approximately 800,000 distinct CDR3 sequences listed, about 48% are singletons. Sequenced: blood. These receptor sequences come from an older man in good health.

The chain links TRBV20-1 to TRBJ1-1; no clear D. There are 13 residues in the CDR3. Germline V CDR1 and CDR2: DFQATT, SNEGSKA (reference sequence). Trimming took 0 bases from V and 2 from J, leaving 7 bases between them. The CDR3 coding sequence is TGCAGTGCTAGAGATATGCCAAACACTGAAGCTTTCTTT. Amino acid sequence: CSARDMPNTEAFF.

A few counts support this clonotype. J is TRBJ2-1 and V is TRBV12-3 or TRBV12-4, with D possibly TRBD2 on 7 matching bases. This CDR3 has 15 residues. Trimming removed 5 bases at V and 5 bases at J, with 16 bases between. The CDR3 here is CASSRETGGHNEQFF. CDR3 DNA sequence: TGTGCCAGCAGTCGAGAAACGGGGGGCCACAATGAGCAGTTCTTC.

In this sample, this clonotype turned up a few times. The genes are TRBV20-1 and TRBJ2-5; 7 positions agree with TRBD1. V lost 6 bases, J lost 13 bases, and 17 bases stayed unmatched. Germline assignment: CDR1 DFQATT and CDR2 SNEGSKA (reference sequence). The length of the CDR3 is 13 residues. In DNA, the CDR3 is TGCAGTGCCCGGGACAGACAACTAGGGACGGGGTACTTC. Its protein product is CSARDRQLGTGYF.

This clonotype was seen a handful of times. This sequence joins TRBV20-1 and TRBJ2-1; TRBD1 might be the D (6 bases). The CDR3 loop spans 12 amino acids. V was shortened by 2 bases and J by 9 bases, with 11 bases between the two germline ends. The germline CDR1 and CDR2 sequences are DFQATT and SNEGSKA (reference sequence). For the CDR3, the DNA is TGCAGTGCTAGACCGGACAGTCGTGAGCAGTTCTTC. Its protein product is CSARPDSREQFF.

The genes are TRBV29-1 and TRBJ2-1; D uncertain. V dropped 4 bases and J dropped 10 bases, with 11 bases sitting between them. Germline V lookup: CDR1 SQVTM, CDR2 ANQGSEA. CDR3 length equals 11 residues. CDR3 in amino acids: CSVVQEWEQFF. The CDR3 bases are TGCAGCGTTGTGCAGGAATGGGAGCAGTTCTTC.

The chain employs TRBV7-2 and TRBJ2-5; D is undetermined. The CDR3 has 11 amino acids. Per germline, CDR1 SGHTA and CDR2 FQGNSA. V dropped 6 bases and J dropped 5 bases, with 7 bases sitting between them. Written as DNA, the CDR3 is TGTGCCAGCAGGATGGGGGAGACCCAGTACTTC. It encodes CASRMGETQYF.